This TCR beta chain derives from a study of blood T cell repertoires in COVID-19. Study summary: COVID-19 samples, acute and convalescent, were from the United States, Italy and Spain. The analysed material was cDNA or gDNA that came from T cells, B-cell-depleted T cells, or PBMCs.

Original data processing: Amplifying reference gene primers gave estimates of nucleated cell counts. Libraries were prepared by immunoSEQ multiplex PCR; TCRdb keeps only in-frame clonotypes and omits some of them. D and trimming were read from the DNA, whereas the V and J calls and clone size are those reported in that table. The table lists under 350,000 clones, 65% to 90% of them singletons. Per germline, CDR1 SEHNR and CDR2 FQNEAQ (reference sequence). Trimming stripped 1 base from V and 9 bases from J, with 7 bases between. CDR3 length: 12 residues. The receptor comes from a human donor in a cohort sampled during active COVID-19. The V and J genes are TRBV7-9 and TRBJ2-1, with D tentatively TRBD1 (6 bases). Sample: peripheral blood. The CDR3 DNA follows: TGTGCCAGCAGCTTAGAAGGGGGTGAGCAGTTCTTC. Its protein is CASSLEGGEQFF.